What follows are 26 T cell receptor beta chains derived from one specimen sequenced in a study of T cell clones after liver transplantation. TCRdb keeps only in-frame clones here, not all; method: immunoSEQ multiplex PCR. The sample yields about 74,000 clones, 80% seen once. Material: CD4+ T cells from blood, obtained before liver transplant. The receptors here all came from a human donor who received a liver transplant.

The rearrangement uses TRBV5-4 and TRBJ2-3; D is perhaps TRBD2 (6 bases). The V gene's germline CDR1 is SGHNT and CDR2 YYREEE (reference sequence). V gave up 0 bases and J gave up 2 bases, with 10 bases separating them. The CDR3 length is 15 residues. The CDR3 DNA reads as TGTGCCAGCAGCTTGGGGGGAGGAGACACAGATACGCAGTATTTT. Its translation is CASSLGGGDTDTQYF.

The chain uses TRBV30 and TRBJ1-1, with 8 bases matching TRBD1. This CDR3 contains 17 residues. The germline V gene encodes CDR1 GTSNPN and CDR2 SVGIG (reference sequence). J gave up 1 base and V 0 bases, and 10 bases lay outside the gene matches. The CDR3 loop reads CAWSVYSPGGGNTEAFF. The DNA of the CDR3 is TGTGCCTGGAGTGTATATTCTCCAGGGGGCGGGAACACTGAAGCTTTCTTT. The full variable domain, rest sourced from reference TRBV30 and TRBJ1-1, is SQTIHQWPATLVQPVGSPLSLECTVEGTSNPNLYWYRQAAGRGLQLLFYSVGIGQISSEVPQNLSASRPQDRQFILSSKKLLLSDSGFYLCAWSVYSPGGGNTEAFFGQGTRLTVV.

V gene TRBV28 combines with J gene TRBJ2-1, with D maybe TRBD1 (5 bases). The CDR3 loop spans 12 amino acids. V shed 6 bases and J shed 10 bases, with 13 bases lying between them. Germline V CDR1 and CDR2: MDHEN, SYDVKM. The CDR3 loop is CASRPQGMEQFF. In DNA, the CDR3 is TGTGCCAGCAGGCCTCAGGGTATGGAGCAGTTCTTC.

This clone has just a few counts. The chain combines TRBV15 with TRBJ1-5; a weak D match, TRBD1 (5 bases). The germline gives CDR1 LNHNV, CDR2 YYDKDF (reference sequence). The length of the CDR3 is 16 residues. Trimming took 1 base from V and 0 from J, leaving 10 bases between them. CDR3 nucleotide sequence: TGTGCCACCAGCAGAGCTACAGGAGTTAGCAATCAGCCCCAGCATTTT. Translated, it gives CATSRATGVSNQPQHF.

This chain uses TRBV10-3 with TRBJ2-5; the match to TRBD2 covers 13 bases. The CDR3 runs 14 residues. The V and J ends lost 6 bases and 5 bases, in that order; junction bases with no gene match: 3. CDR1 is ENHRY and CDR2 is SYGVKD in the germline V gene. The CDR3: CAISGLAGEETQYF. DNA of the CDR3: TGTGCCATCAGCGGACTAGCGGGAGAGGAGACCCAGTACTTC.

V and J are TRBV2 and TRBJ1-3, with 8 bases that match TRBD1. The CDR3 spans 14 residues. Trimming at V came to 4 bases and at J to 7 bases, leaving 6 bases not matched to a gene. The germline V gene encodes CDR1 SNHLY and CDR2 FYNNEI. DNA of the CDR3: TGTGCCAGCAGTGCGTTACAGGGGGTGAACACCATATATTTT. Amino acid sequence: CASSALQGVNTIYF.

The J gene is TRBJ1-2, the V gene TRBV30; the match to TRBD1 covers 8 bases. V lost 5 bases, J lost 7 bases, and 9 bases stayed unmatched. The CDR3 totals 13 residues. Germline values: CDR1 GTSNPN, CDR2 SVGIG (reference sequence). The CDR3 bases are TGTGCCTGGCTAAGCAGGGGGCGGGGTGGCTACACCTTC. Amino acid sequence: CAWLSRGRGGYTF.

The chain uses TRBV11-1 and TRBJ2-2, with D perhaps TRBD1 or TRBD2 (7 bases each). V was trimmed by 6 bases and J by 6 bases, leaving 14 bases between them. CDR1 SGHAT and CDR2 FQDESV come from the germline V gene (reference sequence). The CDR3 extends over 14 amino acids. For the CDR3, the DNA is TGTGCCAGCAGGACTAGCAGGGGGTCCGGGGAGCTGTTTTTT. As protein: CASRTSRGSGELFF.

Comment on this clone: One junction end disagrees with the germline gene, perhaps due to a read error. The chain uses TRBV6-4 and TRBJ1-4; D call uncertain. CDR1 MRHNA and CDR2 SNTAGT come from the germline V gene. CDR3 length: 15 amino acids. The CDR3, as DNA: TGTGCCAGCAGTTACTCGACTCGGTCTGCTGAAAAACTGTTTTTT. It encodes CASSYSTRSAEKLFF.

V and J are TRBV2 and TRBJ2-7; D is ambiguous. The V end was cut by 7 bases, the J end by 0 bases, with 10 bases between. Germline values: CDR1 SNHLY, CDR2 FYNNEI. There are 13 residues in the CDR3. The CDR3 nucleotides read TGTGCCAGCACCTACCCCCCCTCCTACGAGCAGTACTTC. Encoded protein: CASTYPPSYEQYF.

The CDR3 loop reads CASSFKRRYYGYTF. As DNA, the CDR3 is TGTGCCAGCAGTTTTAAGAGGAGGTATTATGGCTACACCTTC. The rearrangement uses TRBV28 and TRBJ1-2; D remains ambiguous. There are 14 residues in the CDR3. The ends were cut back, 3 bases at V and 5 bases at J, with 13 bases in the middle. Germline V gene data show CDR1 as MDHEN and CDR2 as SYDVKM.

On this clone itself: Sequence at one end of the junction differs from germline and may be a read error. The CDR3 sequence is CASSSFLPNPYEQYF. In DNA form, the CDR3 reads TGCGCCAGCAGTTCTTTCCTCCCTAACCCGTACGAGCAGTACTTC. The chain recombines TRBV28 with TRBJ2-7; no clear D. The germline gives CDR1 MDHEN, CDR2 SYDVKM. This CDR3 has 15 amino acids.

The chain links TRBV5-4 to TRBJ2-3; no clear D gene. CDR1 is SGHNT and CDR2 is YYREEE in the germline V gene (reference sequence). Trimming removed 0 bases at V and 6 bases at J, with 11 bases between. The CDR3 extends over 14 amino acids. The CDR3 protein is CASSLGLAQDTQYF. The CDR3 bases are TGTGCCAGCAGCTTGGGACTGGCCCAGGATACGCAGTATTTT.

The chain is built from TRBV5-6 and TRBJ1-1, with TRBD1 identical over 8 bases. V lost 5 bases to trimming and J lost 6 bases; unmatched junction nucleotides: 3. The CDR3 runs to 12 residues. Germline CDR1 is SGHDT and CDR2 is YYEEEE. The CDR3: CASSAGGPEAFF. The CDR3, as DNA: TGTGCCAGCAGTGCAGGGGGCCCTGAAGCTTTCTTT.

The rearrangement joins TRBV29-1 to TRBJ2-7, with TRBD2 matching over 7 bases. In germline, CDR1 is SQVTM, CDR2 ANQGSEA. The CDR3 totals 18 residues. The trim removed 0 bases at V and 3 bases at J, leaving 17 bases unmatched. CDR3 sequence (DNA): TGCAGCGTTGAAGATAGAAGGGGACTAAGCGTCGGTGGCTACGAGCAGTACTTC. Encoded protein: CSVEDRRGLSVGGYEQYF.

This clone came up once. This chain links TRBV6-5 with TRBJ2-7; D is possibly TRBD1 (6 bases). Trimming stripped 8 bases from V and 1 base from J, with 12 bases between. The germline V gene has CDR1 MNHEY and CDR2 SVGAGI. This CDR3 spans 13 amino acids. The CDR3 is CASGQGMSYEQYF. CDR3 nucleotide sequence: TGTGCCAGCGGGCAGGGGATGTCCTACGAGCAGTACTTC.

Worth noting for this clone: Other DNA sequences from this sample encode an identical CDR3 as well. The chain uses TRBV5-1 and TRBJ2-1; 7 positions agree with TRBD1. Germline V gene lookup returns CDR1 SGHRS and CDR2 YFSETQ. Germline trimming cut 3 bases from V and 0 bases from J; bases unmatched to any gene: 3. CDR3 length: 15 residues. CDR3 coding DNA: TGCGCCAGCAGCTCAGGGGGAAGCTCCTACAATGAGCAGTTCTTC. It is translated as CASSSGGSSYNEQFF.

This chain joins TRBV6-5 and TRBJ2-3; TRBD2 matches 7 bases. Germline V lookup: CDR1 MNHEY, CDR2 SVGAGI. There are 16 residues in the CDR3. V gave up 2 bases and J gave up 2 bases; unmatched junction bases: 7. The CDR3, as DNA: TGTGCCAGCAGTTACCACTCTAGCGGATTCACAGATACGCAGTATTTT. Translating it yields CASSYHSSGFTDTQYF.

This chain joins TRBV7-8 and TRBJ1-2; 9 positions agree with TRBD1. The CDR3 spans 15 residues. Germline lookup yields CDR1 SGHVS and CDR2 FQNEAQ. V lost 4 bases and J lost 0; bases outside the gene matches: 3. The CDR3 DNA sequence: TGTGCCAGCAGCTCGTACAGGGGGCCTAACTATGGCTACACCTTC. This codes for CASSSYRGPNYGYTF. The full variable domain, its missing parts supplied by reference TRBV7-8 and TRBJ1-2, is GAGVSQSPRYKVAKRGQDVALRCDPISGHVSLFWYQQALGQGPEFLTYFQNEAQLDKSGLPSDRFFAERPEGSVSTLKIQRTQQEDSAVYLCASSSYRGPNYGYTFGSGTRLTVV.

J is TRBJ2-2 and V is TRBV27, with TRBD2 as a possible D gene (6 bases). CDR1 MNHEY and CDR2 SMNVEV come from the germline V gene (reference sequence). This CDR3 spans 16 amino acids. Trimming left V 4 bases short and J 4 bases short, with 16 bases between. The CDR3 DNA sequence: TGTGCCAGCAGTTCCCTTAGCGGAAGGGGCACCGGGGAGCTGTTTTTT. Its protein is CASSSLSGRGTGELFF.

The V and J genes are TRBV5-1 and TRBJ1-1; possibly TRBD1 for D (5 bases). Per germline, CDR1 SGHRS and CDR2 YFSETQ. The CDR3 has 15 residues. The V and J ends lost 3 bases and 0 bases respectively, with 12 bases between them. The CDR3 nucleotides are TGCGCCAGCAGCTCCCTTACGACAGTGAACACTGAAGCTTTCTTT. Residues: CASSSLTTVNTEAFF.

Points on this clone: Other nucleotide sequences in the sample specify the same CDR3. This chain uses TRBV4-1 with TRBJ2-5; TRBD1 might be the D (5 bases). V dropped 4 bases and J dropped 2 bases, with 8 bases sitting between them. The CDR3 length is 13 residues. The V gene's germline CDR1 is MGHRA and CDR2 YSYEKL. The CDR3 here is CASSRRTQETQYF. CDR3 nucleotide sequence: TGCGCCAGCAGCCGACGGACACAAGAGACCCAGTACTTC.

The rearrangement links TRBV18 to TRBJ2-7; no reliable D call. This CDR3 is built from 14 residues. Looked up from germline, CDR1 is KGHSH and CDR2 is LQKENI. Trimming removed 3 bases from V and 2 bases from J, with 11 bases in between. CDR3 sequence reads: CASSPAAIAYEQYF. The CDR3 DNA reads TGTGCCAGCTCACCGGCCGCGATCGCCTACGAGCAGTACTTC. Drawing the rest from reference TRBV18 and TRBJ2-7, the complete variable domain is NAGVMQNPRHLVRRRGQEARLRCSPMKGHSHVYWYRQLPEEGLKFMVYLQKENIIDESGMPKERFSAEFPKEGPSILRIQQVVRGDSAAYFCASSPAAIAYEQYFGPGTRLTVT.

The rearrangement uses TRBV5-1 and TRBJ2-1; 11 bases fit TRBD2. V lost 2 bases to trimming and J lost 9 bases; unmatched junction nucleotides: 7. The germline CDR1 and CDR2 sequences are SGHRS and YFSETQ. This CDR3 region has 15 residues. The CDR3 DNA follows: TGCGCCAGCAGCTTAACCGGGACTAGCGGAACTGAGCAGTTCTTC. Protein product: CASSLTGTSGTEQFF.

V and J are TRBV20-1 and TRBJ1-2; no reliable D call. The ends were cut back, 5 bases at V and 5 bases at J, with 9 bases in the middle. Germline V gene data show CDR1 as DFQATT and CDR2 as SNEGSKA (reference sequence). The CDR3 runs 11 residues. CDR3: CSASQRYGYTF. In DNA, the CDR3 is TGCAGTGCTTCACAGCGGTATGGCTACACCTTC.

This clone was counted between two and nine times. Other nucleotide sequences in the sample specify the same CDR3. V gene TRBV7-6 combines with J gene TRBJ1-3; perhaps TRBD1 as D (5 bases). Trimming took 3 bases from V and 0 from J, leaving 9 bases between them. The germline gives CDR1 SGHVS, CDR2 FNYEAQ. The CDR3 length is 15 residues. In nucleotides, the CDR3 is TGTGCCAGCAGCTTGGGACGGAACTCTGGAAACACCATATATTTT. Amino acid sequence: CASSLGRNSGNTIYF.